This TCR beta chain was sequenced in a study of tumor and adjacent non-tumor tissue in lung cancer. The template was RNA from unsorted bulk tissue. Chemotherapy-naive patients with new lung cancer underwent thoracic surgery in China, August–late 2014. TCRbeta libraries were built with three rounds of nested PCR, modified from ARM-PCR. TCRdb reprocessed the multiplex PCR reads with MiXCR, giving one entry per CDR3 protein. The sample yields about 120,000 distinct CDR3 sequences, 84% seen once. Deletions cut 4 bases from V and 1 base from J, with 23 bases between. This CDR3 is 19 amino acids long. In germline, CDR1 is MNHEY, CDR2 SVGEGT. Regarding this clonotype: Its antigen is as yet unknown. Here the CDR3 omits its conserved ending phenylalanine or tryptophan, so a read error is the likely source.

Findings of the study overall: Tumor TCR diversity, when higher, was linked to shorter survival.

This TCR was recovered from a man between 65 and 79 years old with non-small cell lung cancer. The specimen was lung tumor tissue. The chain couples TRBV6-2 or TRBV6-3 to TRBJ1-5; possibly TRBD1 for D (5 bases). Written as DNA, the CDR3 is TGTGCCAGCAGTTGCTCGATTGGGGGTACAAGAGCGAGCAATCAGCCCCAGCATTTA. Its translation is CASSCSIGGTRASNQPQHL.